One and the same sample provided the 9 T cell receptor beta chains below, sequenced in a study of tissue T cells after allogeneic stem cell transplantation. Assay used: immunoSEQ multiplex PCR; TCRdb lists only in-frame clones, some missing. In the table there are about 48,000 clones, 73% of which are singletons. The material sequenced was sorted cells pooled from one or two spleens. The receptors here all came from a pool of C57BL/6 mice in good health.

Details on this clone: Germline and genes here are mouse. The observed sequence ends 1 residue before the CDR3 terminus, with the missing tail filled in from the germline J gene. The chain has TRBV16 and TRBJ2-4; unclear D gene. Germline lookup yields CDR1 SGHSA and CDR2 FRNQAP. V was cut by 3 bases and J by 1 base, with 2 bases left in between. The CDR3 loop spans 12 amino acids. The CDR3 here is CASSFRQNTLYF. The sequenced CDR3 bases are TGTGCAAGCAGCTTCCGTCAAAACACCTTGTAC.

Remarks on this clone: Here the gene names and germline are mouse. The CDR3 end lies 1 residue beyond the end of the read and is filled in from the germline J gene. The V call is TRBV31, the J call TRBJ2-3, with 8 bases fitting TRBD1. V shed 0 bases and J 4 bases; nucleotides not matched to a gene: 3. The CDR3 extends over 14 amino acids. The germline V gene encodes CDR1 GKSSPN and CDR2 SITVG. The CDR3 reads CAWSLSGGTETLYF. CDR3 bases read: TGTGCCTGGAGTCTATCAGGGGGCACAGAAACGCTGTAT.

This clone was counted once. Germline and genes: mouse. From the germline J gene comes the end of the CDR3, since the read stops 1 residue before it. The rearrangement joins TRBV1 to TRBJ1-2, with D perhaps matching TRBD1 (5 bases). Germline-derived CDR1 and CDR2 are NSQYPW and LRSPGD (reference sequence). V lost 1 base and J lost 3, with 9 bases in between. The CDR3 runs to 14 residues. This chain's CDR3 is CTCSAVPGHSDYTF. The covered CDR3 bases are TGCACCTGCAGTGCAGTCCCGGGACACTCCGACTACACC. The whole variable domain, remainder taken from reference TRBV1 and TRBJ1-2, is VTLLEQNPRWRLVPRGQAVNLRCILKNSQYPWMSWYQQDLQKQLQWLFTLRSPGDKEVKSLPGADYLATRVTDTELRLQVANMSQGRTLYCTCSAVPGHSDYTFGSGTRLLVI.

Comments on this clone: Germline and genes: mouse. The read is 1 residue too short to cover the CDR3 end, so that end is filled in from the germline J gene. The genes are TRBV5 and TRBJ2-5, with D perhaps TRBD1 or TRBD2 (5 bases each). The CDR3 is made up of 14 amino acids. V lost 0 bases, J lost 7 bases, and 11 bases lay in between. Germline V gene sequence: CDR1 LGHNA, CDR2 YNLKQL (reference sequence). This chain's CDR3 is CASSQDYGANTQYF. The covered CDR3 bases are TGTGCCAGCAGCCAAGATTACGGGGCCAACACCCAGTAC.

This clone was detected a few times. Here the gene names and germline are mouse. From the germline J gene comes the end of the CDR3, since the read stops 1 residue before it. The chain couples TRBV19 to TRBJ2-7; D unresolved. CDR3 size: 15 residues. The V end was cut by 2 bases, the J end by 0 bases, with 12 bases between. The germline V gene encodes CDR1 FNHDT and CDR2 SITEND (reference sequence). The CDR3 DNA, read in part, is TGTGCCAGCAGTATGGCGGGAGGATCCTCCTATGAACAGTAC. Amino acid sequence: CASSMAGGSSYEQY. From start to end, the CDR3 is CASSMAGGSSYEQYF. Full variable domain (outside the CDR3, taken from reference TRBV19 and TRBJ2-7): GGIITQTPKFLIGQEGQKLTLKCQQNFNHDTMYWYRQDSGKGLRLIYYSITENDLQKGDLSEGYDASREKKSSFSLTVTSAQKNEMAVFLCASSMAGGSSYEQYFGPGTRLTVL.

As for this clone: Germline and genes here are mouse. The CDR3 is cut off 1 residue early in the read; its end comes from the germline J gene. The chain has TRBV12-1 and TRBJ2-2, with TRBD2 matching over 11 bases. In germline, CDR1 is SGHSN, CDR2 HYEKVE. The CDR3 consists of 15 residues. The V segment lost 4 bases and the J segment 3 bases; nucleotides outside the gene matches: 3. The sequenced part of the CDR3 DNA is TGTGCCAGCTCCCAGGACTGGGGGGACACCGGGCAGCTCTAC. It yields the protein CASSQDWGDTGQLY. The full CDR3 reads CASSQDWGDTGQLYF. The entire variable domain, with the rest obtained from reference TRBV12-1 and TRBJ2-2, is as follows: DSGVVQSPRHIIKEKGGRSVLTCIPISGHSNVVWYQQTLGKELKFLIQHYEKVERDKGFLPSRFSVQQFDDYHSEMNMSALELEDSAMYFCASSQDWGDTGQLYFGEGSKLTVL.

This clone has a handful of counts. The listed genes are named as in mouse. The CDR3: CASSWDRYEQYF. Partial CDR3 DNA: TGTGCCAGCAGCTGGGACCGCTATGAACAGTAC. This chain uses TRBV4 with TRBJ2-7; D could derive from TRBD1 or TRBD2 (5 bases each). The read ends 1 residue early relative to the CDR3; the germline J gene fills the gap. Trimming shortened V by 4 bases and J by 3 bases, and 7 bases separated the two germline ends. This CDR3 is built from 12 residues. Germline CDR1 reads LGHDT; CDR2 reads YNNKQL (reference sequence).

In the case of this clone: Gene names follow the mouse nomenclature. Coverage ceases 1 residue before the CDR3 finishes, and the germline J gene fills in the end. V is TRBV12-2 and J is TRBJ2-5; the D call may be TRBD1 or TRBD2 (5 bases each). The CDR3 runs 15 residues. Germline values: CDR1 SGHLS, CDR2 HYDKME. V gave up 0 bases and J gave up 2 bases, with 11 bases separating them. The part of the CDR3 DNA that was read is TGTGCCAGCTCTCTCGAGGGGCGCCGCCAAGACACCCAGTAC. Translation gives CASSLEGRRQDTQY. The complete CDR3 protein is CASSLEGRRQDTQYF.

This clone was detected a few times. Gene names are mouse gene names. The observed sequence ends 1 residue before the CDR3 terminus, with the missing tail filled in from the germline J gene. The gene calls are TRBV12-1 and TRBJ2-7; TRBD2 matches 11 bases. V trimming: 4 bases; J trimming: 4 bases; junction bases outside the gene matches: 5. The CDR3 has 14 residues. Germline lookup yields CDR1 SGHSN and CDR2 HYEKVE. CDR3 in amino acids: CASSPGLGVYEQYF. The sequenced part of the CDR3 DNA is TGTGCCAGCTCCCCGGGACTGGGGGTTTATGAACAGTAC. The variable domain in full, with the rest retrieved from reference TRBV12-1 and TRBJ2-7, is DSGVVQSPRHIIKEKGGRSVLTCIPISGHSNVVWYQQTLGKELKFLIQHYEKVERDKGFLPSRFSVQQFDDYHSEMNMSALELEDSAMYFCASSPGLGVYEQYFGPGTRLTVL.